What follows describes a single T cell receptor (beta chain). Its antigen is undetermined. MiXCR, run by TCRdb on the 5' RACE reads, gives a single entry per CDR3 protein. Among fewer than 250,000 distinct CDR3 sequences, roughly 10% were seen once, and the ten largest hold about 2.8%. This entry belongs to a study of CD8 T cells in ankylosing spondylitis. The CDR3 is 16 residues long. V was clipped by 5 bases and J by 6 bases; unmatched bases: 19. CDR1 DFQATT and CDR2 SNEGSKA come from the germline V gene (reference sequence). Study-wide results and caveats: Researchers reportedly found disease-linked clones significantly enriched in matched ankylosing spondylitis synovial fluid. Blood from ankylosing spondylitis patients appeared to carry a characteristic roughly 8-variant TCR beta motif.

The chain joins TRBV20-1 to TRBJ2-7; TRBD2 aligns across 7 bases. Sequencing was done on a sample of blood, either unsorted or a sorted T cell fraction (not recorded which). The source of this sequence is a male donor with ankylosing spondylitis or in good health (not recorded which). The CDR3 DNA reads TGCAGTGCTTACATAGCGGGCCGGCTCTCTAGTGGCGAGCAGTACTTC. Protein: CSAYIAGRLSSGEQYF.